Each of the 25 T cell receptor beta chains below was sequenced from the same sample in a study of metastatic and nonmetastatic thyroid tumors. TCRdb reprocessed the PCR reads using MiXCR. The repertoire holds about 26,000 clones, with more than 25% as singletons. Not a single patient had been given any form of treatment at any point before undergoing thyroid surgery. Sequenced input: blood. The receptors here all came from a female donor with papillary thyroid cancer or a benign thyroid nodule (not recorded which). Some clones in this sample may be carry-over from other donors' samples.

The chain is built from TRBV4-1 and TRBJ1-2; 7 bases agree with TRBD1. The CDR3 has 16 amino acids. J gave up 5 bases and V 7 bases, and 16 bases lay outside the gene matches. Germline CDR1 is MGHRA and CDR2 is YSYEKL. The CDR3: CASIALISTGTYGYTF. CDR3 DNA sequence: TGCGCCAGCATAGCCCTCATCTCGACAGGGACGTATGGCTACACCTTC.

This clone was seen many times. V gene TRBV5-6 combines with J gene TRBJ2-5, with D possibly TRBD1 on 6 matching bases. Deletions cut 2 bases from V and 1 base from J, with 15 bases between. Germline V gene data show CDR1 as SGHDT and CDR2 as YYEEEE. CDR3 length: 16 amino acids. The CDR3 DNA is TGTGCCAGCAGCTTTTTTCCTCAGGGGCCCCAAGAGACCCAGTACTTC. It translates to CASSFFPQGPQETQYF.

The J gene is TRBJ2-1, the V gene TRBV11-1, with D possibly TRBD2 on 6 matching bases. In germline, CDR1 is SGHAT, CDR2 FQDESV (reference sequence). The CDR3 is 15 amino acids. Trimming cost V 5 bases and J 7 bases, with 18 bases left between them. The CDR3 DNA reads TGTGCCAGCAGCAAGGAGGCCGGGACTTTTAATGAGCAGTTCTTC. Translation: CASSKEAGTFNEQFF.

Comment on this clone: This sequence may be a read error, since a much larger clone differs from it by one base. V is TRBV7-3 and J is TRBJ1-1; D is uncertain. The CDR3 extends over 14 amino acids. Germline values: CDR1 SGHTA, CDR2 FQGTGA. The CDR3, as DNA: TGTGCCAGCAGATTAGCTCCCATGAACACTGAAGCTTCCTTT. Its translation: CASRLAPMNTEASF.

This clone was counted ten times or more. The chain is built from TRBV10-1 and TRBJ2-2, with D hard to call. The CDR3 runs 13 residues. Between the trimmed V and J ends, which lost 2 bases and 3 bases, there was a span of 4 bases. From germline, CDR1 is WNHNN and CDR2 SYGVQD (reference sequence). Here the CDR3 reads CASSEGDTGELFF. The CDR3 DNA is TGCGCCAGCAGTGAGGGGGACACCGGGGAGCTGTTTTTT.

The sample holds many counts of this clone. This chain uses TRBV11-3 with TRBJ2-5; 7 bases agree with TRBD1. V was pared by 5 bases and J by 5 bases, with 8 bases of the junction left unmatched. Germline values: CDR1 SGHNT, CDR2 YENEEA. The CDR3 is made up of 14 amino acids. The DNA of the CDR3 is TGTGCCAGCAGCCCGAACAGGGGAAGCGAGACCCAGTACTTC. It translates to CASSPNRGSETQYF.

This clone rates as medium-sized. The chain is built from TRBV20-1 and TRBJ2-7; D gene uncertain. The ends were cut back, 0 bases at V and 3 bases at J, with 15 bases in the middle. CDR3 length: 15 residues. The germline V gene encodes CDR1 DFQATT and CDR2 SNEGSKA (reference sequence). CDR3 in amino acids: CSARDRLRPDYEQYF. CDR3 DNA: TGCAGTGCTAGAGATCGACTCAGACCCGACTACGAGCAGTACTTC.

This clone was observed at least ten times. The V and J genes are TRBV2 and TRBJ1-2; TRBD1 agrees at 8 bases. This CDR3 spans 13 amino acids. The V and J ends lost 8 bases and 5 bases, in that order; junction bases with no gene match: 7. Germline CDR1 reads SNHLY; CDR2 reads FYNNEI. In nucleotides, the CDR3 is TGTGCCAGCTCGAGGACAGGGAGGTATGGCTACACCTTC. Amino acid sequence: CASSRTGRYGYTF.

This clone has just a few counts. The CDR3 DNA follows: TGTGCCAGCAGTTATTTGCGGGGGTGGAACACTGAAGCTTTCTTT. Protein: CASSYLRGWNTEAFF. The rearrangement links TRBV6-2 or TRBV6-3 to TRBJ1-1; TRBD1 might be the D (5 bases). The ends were cut back, 3 bases at V and 1 base at J, with 12 bases in the middle. The CDR3 is made up of 15 amino acids. The V gene's germline CDR1 is MNHEY and CDR2 SVGEGT.

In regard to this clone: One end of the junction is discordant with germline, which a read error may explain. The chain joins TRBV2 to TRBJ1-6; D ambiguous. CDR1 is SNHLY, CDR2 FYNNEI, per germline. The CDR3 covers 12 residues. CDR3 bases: TGTGCCAGCAGTGTGCCCGGCAGAGCACTTTACTTT. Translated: CASSVPGRALYF. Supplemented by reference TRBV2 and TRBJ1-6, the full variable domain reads EPEVTQTPSHQVTQMGQEVILRCVPISNHLYFYWYRQILGQKVEFLVSFYNNEISEKSEIFDDQFSVERPDGSNFTLKIRSTKLEDSAMYFCASSVPGRALYFGNGTRLTVT.

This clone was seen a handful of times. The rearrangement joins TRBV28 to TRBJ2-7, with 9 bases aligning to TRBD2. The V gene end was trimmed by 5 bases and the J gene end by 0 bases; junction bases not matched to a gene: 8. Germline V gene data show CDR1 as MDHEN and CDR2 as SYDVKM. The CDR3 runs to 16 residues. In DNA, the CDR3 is TGTGCCAGCAGTCCTCGACTAGCGGAGCCCTCCTACGAGCAGTACTTC. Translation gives CASSPRLAEPSYEQYF.

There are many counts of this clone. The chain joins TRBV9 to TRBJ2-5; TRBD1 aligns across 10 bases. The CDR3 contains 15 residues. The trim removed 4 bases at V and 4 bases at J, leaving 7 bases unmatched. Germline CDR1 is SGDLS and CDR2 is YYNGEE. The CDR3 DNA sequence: TGTGCCAGCAGCTCTGGGACAGGGGAGGGAGAGACCCAGTACTTC. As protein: CASSSGTGEGETQYF.

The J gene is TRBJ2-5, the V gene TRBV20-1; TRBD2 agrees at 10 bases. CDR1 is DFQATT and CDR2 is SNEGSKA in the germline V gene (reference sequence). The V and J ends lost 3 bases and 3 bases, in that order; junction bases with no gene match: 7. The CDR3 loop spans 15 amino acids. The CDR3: CSARGLARREETQYF. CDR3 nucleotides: TGCAGTGCTAGGGGACTAGCGAGGAGAGAAGAGACCCAGTACTTC.

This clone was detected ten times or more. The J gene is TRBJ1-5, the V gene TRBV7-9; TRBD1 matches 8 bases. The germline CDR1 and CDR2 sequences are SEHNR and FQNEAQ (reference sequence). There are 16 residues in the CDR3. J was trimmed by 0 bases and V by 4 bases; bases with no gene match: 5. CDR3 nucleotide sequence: TGTGCCAGCAGCTCGACAGGGGTTTATAGCAATCAGCCCCAGCATTTT. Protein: CASSSTGVYSNQPQHF.

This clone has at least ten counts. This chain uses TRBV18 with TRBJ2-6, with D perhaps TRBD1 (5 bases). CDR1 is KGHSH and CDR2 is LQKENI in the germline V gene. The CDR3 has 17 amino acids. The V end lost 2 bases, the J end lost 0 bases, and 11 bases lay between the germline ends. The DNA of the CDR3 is TGTGCCAGCTCACCATCACAGGTTCGCTCTGGGGCCAACGTCCTGACTTTC. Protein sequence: CASSPSQVRSGANVLTF. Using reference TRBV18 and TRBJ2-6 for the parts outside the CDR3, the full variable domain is NAGVMQNPRHLVRRRGQEARLRCSPMKGHSHVYWYRQLPEEGLKFMVYLQKENIIDESGMPKERFSAEFPKEGPSILRIQQVVRGDSAAYFCASSPSQVRSGANVLTFGAGSRLTVL.

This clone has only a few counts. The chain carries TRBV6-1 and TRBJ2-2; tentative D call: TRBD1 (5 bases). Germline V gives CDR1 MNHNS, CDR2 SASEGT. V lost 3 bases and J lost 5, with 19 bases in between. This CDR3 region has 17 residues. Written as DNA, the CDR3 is TGTGCCAGCAGTGAGGGCAGGGTTAATTATGGGACCGGGGAGCTGTTTTTT. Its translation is CASSEGRVNYGTGELFF.

The CDR3: CASTLAGTSFTGFSKNIQYF. The CDR3 bases are TGTGCCAGCACCTTGGCGGGGACTAGTTTTACGGGATTTTCCAAAAACATTCAGTACTTC. The chain carries TRBV28 and TRBJ2-4; TRBD2 matches at 8 bases. Germline loops: CDR1 MDHEN, CDR2 SYDVKM. The CDR3 covers 20 residues. Trimming at V came to 7 bases and at J to 2 bases, leaving 22 bases not matched to a gene.

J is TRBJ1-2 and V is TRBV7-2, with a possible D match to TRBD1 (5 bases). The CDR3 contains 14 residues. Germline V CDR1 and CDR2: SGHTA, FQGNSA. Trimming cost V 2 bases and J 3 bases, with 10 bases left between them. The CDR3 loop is CASSLSPGYYGYTF. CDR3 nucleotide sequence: TGTGCCAGCAGCTTAAGCCCAGGGTACTATGGCTACACCTTC.

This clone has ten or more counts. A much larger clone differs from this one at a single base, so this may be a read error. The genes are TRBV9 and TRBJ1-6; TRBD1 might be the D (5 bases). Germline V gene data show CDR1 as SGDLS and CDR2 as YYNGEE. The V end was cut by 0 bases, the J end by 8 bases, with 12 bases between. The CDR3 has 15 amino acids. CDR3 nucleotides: TGTGCCAGCAGCGTAGATGAGGGGTCCTATTCACCCCTCCACTTT. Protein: CASSVDEGSYSPLHF.

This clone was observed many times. The CDR3 sequence: CASSIRWPPKDEQFF. For the CDR3, the DNA is TGTGCCAGCAGCATACGCTGGCCCCCGAAGGATGAGCAGTTCTTC. The chain uses TRBV5-5 and TRBJ2-1; no definite D call. CDR3 length: 15 amino acids. The germline V gene encodes CDR1 SGHKS and CDR2 YYEKEE (reference sequence). V shed 4 bases and J shed 8 bases, with 19 bases lying between them.

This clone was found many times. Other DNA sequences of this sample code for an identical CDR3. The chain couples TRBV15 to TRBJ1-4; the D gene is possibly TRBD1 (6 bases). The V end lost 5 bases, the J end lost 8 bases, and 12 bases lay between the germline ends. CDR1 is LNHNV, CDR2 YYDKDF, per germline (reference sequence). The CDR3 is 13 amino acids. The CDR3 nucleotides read TGTGCCACCAGCGGGGGAGGGGGGGAAAAACTGTTTTTT. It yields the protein CATSGGGGEKLFF.

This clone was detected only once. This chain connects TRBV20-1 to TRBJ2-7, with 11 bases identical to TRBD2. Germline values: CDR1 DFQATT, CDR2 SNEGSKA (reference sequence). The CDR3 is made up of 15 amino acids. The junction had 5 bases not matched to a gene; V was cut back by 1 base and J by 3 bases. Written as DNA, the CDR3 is TGCAGTGCTAGAGCCCATAGCGGGAGGGACTACGAGCAGTACTTC. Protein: CSARAHSGRDYEQYF.

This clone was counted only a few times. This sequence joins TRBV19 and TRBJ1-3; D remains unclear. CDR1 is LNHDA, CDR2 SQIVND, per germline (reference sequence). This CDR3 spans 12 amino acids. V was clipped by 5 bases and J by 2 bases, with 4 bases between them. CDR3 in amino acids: CASSLTGNTIYF. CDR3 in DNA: TGTGCCAGTAGTTTAACTGGAAACACCATATATTTT.

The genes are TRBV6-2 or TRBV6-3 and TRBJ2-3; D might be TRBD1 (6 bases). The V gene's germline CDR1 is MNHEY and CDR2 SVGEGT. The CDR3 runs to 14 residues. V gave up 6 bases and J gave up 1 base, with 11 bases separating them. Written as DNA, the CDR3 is TGTGCCAGCAGCATAACAGGGTGCACAGATACGCAGTATTTT. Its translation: CASSITGCTDTQYF.

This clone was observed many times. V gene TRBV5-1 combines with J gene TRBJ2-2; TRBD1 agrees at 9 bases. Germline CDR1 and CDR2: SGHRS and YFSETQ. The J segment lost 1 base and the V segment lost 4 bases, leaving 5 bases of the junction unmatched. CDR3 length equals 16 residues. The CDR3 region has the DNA TGCGCCAGCAGCCGGGACAGGGCCATGAACACCGGGGAGCTGTTTTTT. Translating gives CASSRDRAMNTGELFF.